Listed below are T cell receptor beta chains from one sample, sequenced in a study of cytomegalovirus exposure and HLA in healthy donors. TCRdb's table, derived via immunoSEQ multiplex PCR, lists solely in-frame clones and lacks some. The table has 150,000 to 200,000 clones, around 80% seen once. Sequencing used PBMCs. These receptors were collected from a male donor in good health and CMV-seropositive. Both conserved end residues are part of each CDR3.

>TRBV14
CASRPSGRAAHEQYF
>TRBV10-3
CAISVGGRDEQFF
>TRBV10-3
CAISGGREYEQYF
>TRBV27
CASSLGLAGGVGELFF
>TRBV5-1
CASSPGQGLAKNIQYF
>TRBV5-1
CASSYLDSLDYGYTF
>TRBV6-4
CASSGTSGRGYNEQFF
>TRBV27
CASRPLLRTEATAASTDTQYF
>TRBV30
CAWRTGGPYEQYF
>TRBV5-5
CASSLVQDARSYEQYF
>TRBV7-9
CASSPLSSGQETQYF
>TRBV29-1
CSVDRNGGSEKLFF
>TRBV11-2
CASSPRQGWNTEAFF
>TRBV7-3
CASSPPRPAGSYEQYF
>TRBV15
CATSVTSDLGGTQYF
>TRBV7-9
CASSGGQNNEKLFF
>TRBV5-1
CASSSQGGSYNEQFF
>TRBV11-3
CASSLGPSSYEQYF
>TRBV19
CASKRQAWGPNQPQHF
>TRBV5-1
CASSLVREQFF
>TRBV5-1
CASNRDTDTQYF
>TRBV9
CASSPEGGVSGYTF
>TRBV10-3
CAISDDRGYGYTF
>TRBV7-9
CASSPTQGSTPQHF
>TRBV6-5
CASSLRQGDGYTF
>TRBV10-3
CATRVDSQETQYF